The present entry profiles one T cell receptor beta chain with its context. The target antigen is unknown. Blood sampling was done at baseline, cycle 4 day 1, and cycle 7 day 1. The sample belongs to a study of OX40 agonist ivuxolimab in advanced cancers. Study summary: The mean age was approximately 60 years, ranging from 23 to 79, with around four fifths of participants male. Three patients got partial responses; one had hepatocellular carcinoma and two had cutaneous melanoma.

Clones were sequenced by immunoSEQ multiplex PCR, and TCRdb holds only the in-frame ones, with some missing. The table shows about 86,000 clones, with 70% to 90% occurring only once. Regarding the study as a whole: There was clonal expansion of CD4+ and CD8+ blood T cells by week 6 at 0.1 to 3.0 mg/kg.

The CDR3 length is 13 residues. Trimming cost V 2 bases and J 5 bases, with 8 bases left between them. Germline CDR1 and CDR2: SGHRS and YFSETQ. The rearrangement links TRBV5-1 to TRBJ2-1, with D uncertain. This clonotype originated in an adult with an advanced solid tumor such as melanoma, head and neck, liver or kidney cancer. Sequenced here: CD4+ or CD8+ T cells sorted from blood, sampled in a trial of the OX40 agonist ivuxolimab. The CDR3 sequence is CASSFGGNNEQFF. CDR3 DNA sequence: TGCGCCAGCAGCTTTGGCGGTAACAATGAGCAGTTCTTC.